This TCR beta chain was found in a study of T cell responses to AZD1222 COVID-19 vaccine (dated by TCRdb to the early 2020s). Study-wide context: TCR sequencing covered 233 trial participants: 200 to 220 given two doses of AZD1222 and 26 given two doses of MenACWY control vaccine. Trial participants were enrolled by age into 18-55, 56-69 and 70-plus year subgroups, with roughly 150, 30 and 60 TCR-sequenced participants respectively.

A word on this clone: It has no known antigen specificity. No much larger clone exists at a distance of one base, and base qualities are not known.

CDR1 and CDR2 were assigned from the germline V gene as MDHEN and SYDVKM. The junction carries 6 bases between V and J, which are trimmed by 4 bases and 0 bases respectively. The CDR3 runs 13 residues from the cysteine to the phenylalanine. The DNA shown is the 39-base CDR3, in frame from base 1. General conclusions and limits of the study: Conclusions about previously exposed vaccinees are limited because only five or six AZD1222 recipients were SARS-CoV-2 seropositive at baseline. After two AZD1222 doses, both the breadth and the depth of spike-specific TCRs were significantly higher than at day 0 and than in MenACWY recipients. CD4 TCRs associated with the vaccine covered the entire spike protein, and the dominant responses were in regions 160-218 and 743-854. Epitopes outside the regions mutated in the B.1.351 and B.1.1.7 variants were reportedly recognized by nearly half of the unique spike-specific TCRs. No day 14 peak-response samples were available, so repertoires were characterized only after the peak T cell response. In the small 56-69-year group, the increase in depth fell short of significance, most likely because of low power. Most participants were white British and females outnumbered males, and the authors suggested that clonal diversity may have been underestimated.

The CDR3 regions of human TCRbeta chains were analyzed by immunosequencing. In the source study's methods: Repertoire TCRs were matched against a reference library of SARS-CoV-2-specific TCRs generated with the MIRA antigen-specificity platform. Breadth was defined as the fraction of unique TCRs that were SARS-CoV-2-associated, and depth was defined as the fraction of total T cells that were SARS-CoV-2-associated. Each spike-specific TCR was assigned to its reactive spike region and to a CD4 or CD8 class using the MIRA data. Log10-transformed breadth and depth values were compared by one-way ANOVA with Sidak's multiple comparisons tests. The table was pulled from immuneACCESS by TCRdb, which kept in-frame rearrangements only. Such tables lose some clones; where checked, under half of the loss comes from unresolved V genes, and the rest has no known cause. V and J calls and clone size follow that table, whereas D and trimming were derived from the DNA. The sample data list about 180,000 clones, and approximately 92% of these were observed just once. The leading ten clones occupy about 1% of the sample.

Interpreted using the paper, the time point label stands for: about 28 days (+/-7) after the second vaccine dose. Explained via the paper, the treatment or condition label denotes: meningococcal conjugate vaccine given as trial control. The vaccinee samples were drawn from two UK trials, COV001 and COV002, one of which was a single-blind randomized controlled phase 2/3 trial testing AZD1222 (ChAdOx1 nCoV-19) in healthy adults. For TCRbeta chain sequencing, PBMC samples were collected from trial participants at day 0 and at day 28 after the second dose. The receptor chain draws on TRBV28 and TRBJ1-1; no confident D gene assignment can be made. Sequenced material: peripheral blood, taken 28 days after the second dose of the MenACWY control vaccine. The TCR originated in an adult who received the MenACWY meningococcal vaccine as a control. The DNA sequence is as follows: TGTGCCAGCAGTTCTCGGATGAACACTGAAGCTTTCTTT. Its amino acids are CASSSRMNTEAFF.